This TCR beta chain came from a study of blood T cell repertoires in COVID-19. Study details: Sources were T cells, B-cell-depleted T cells, or PBMCs; the material itself was cDNA or gDNA.

Assay used: immunoSEQ multiplex PCR; TCRdb lists only in-frame clones, some missing. The table includes 320,000 or so clones, over 75% detected once. This CDR3 comprises 13 residues. V lost 8 bases to trimming and J lost 9 bases; unmatched junction nucleotides: 9. CDR1 is WNHNN, CDR2 SYGVQD, per germline (reference sequence). Living in under 30 US areas, the participants were between roughly 18 and 95 years of age. Cohorts were assigned according to the clinical history that participants reported. Two negative PCRs, clearance, or symptom resolution had been documented for recovered Cohort 3 donors. Sequenced material: PBMCs or T cells enriched from blood (not recorded which). The receptor was isolated from a woman in her 30s who had recovered from COVID-19. V gene TRBV10-1 combines with J gene TRBJ2-3, with 9 bases fitting TRBD2. Written as DNA, the CDR3 is TGCGCCAGCGGGACTAGCACAAGGGGGACGCAGTATTTT. It translates to CASGTSTRGTQYF.